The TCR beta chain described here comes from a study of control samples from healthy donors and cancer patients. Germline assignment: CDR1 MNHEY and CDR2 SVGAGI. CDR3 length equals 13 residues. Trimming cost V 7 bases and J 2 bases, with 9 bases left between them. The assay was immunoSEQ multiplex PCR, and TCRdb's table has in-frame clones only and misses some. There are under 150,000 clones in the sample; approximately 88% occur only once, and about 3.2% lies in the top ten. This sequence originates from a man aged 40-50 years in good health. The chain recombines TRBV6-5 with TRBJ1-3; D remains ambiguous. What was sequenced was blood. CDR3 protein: CASTLLPGNTIYF. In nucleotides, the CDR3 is TGTGCCAGCACCCTCCTCCCTGGAAACACCATATATTTT.